What follows are 26 T cell receptor beta chains derived from one specimen sequenced in a study of blood T cell repertoires in COVID-19. TCRdb's copy holds only in-frame clones and misses some; the assay was immunoSEQ multiplex PCR. The data contain 220,000 or so clones, around 86% of them singletons. Sequences were obtained from peripheral blood. These receptors originate from a woman between 45 and 60 years old with COVID-19, enrolled during active disease.

This clone was counted many times. The chain is built from TRBV25-1 and TRBJ1-5; a weak D match, TRBD1 (5 bases). The germline V and J ends were trimmed by 0 bases and 5 bases, with 14 bases remaining between them. The CDR3 totals 16 residues. Germline V lookup: CDR1 MGHDK, CDR2 SYGVNS. The CDR3 loop is CASSEYRTRRDQPQHF. The CDR3 region has the DNA TGTGCCAGCAGTGAATATAGGACACGAAGGGATCAGCCCCAGCATTTT.

This clone turned up a few times. This chain uses TRBV5-8 with TRBJ1-2, with 8 bases aligning to TRBD1. The trim removed 6 bases at V and 8 bases at J, leaving 15 bases unmatched. This CDR3 has 15 residues. Germline loops: CDR1 SGHTS, CDR2 YDEGEE. CDR3 nucleotide sequence: TGTGCCAGCACCCGGGCCCTCGACAGGGGCGGAGGCTACACCTTC. Protein: CASTRALDRGGGYTF.

J is TRBJ1-4 and V is TRBV28; D not resolved. Germline CDR1 reads MDHEN; CDR2 reads SYDVKM. V was cut by 5 bases and J by 8 bases, with 12 bases left in between. The CDR3 loop spans 13 amino acids. The CDR3 spells CASSGSYREKLFF. CDR3 DNA: TGTGCCAGCAGTGGCTCTTACAGAGAAAAACTGTTTTTT.

The chain employs TRBV7-8 and TRBJ2-7; D possibly corresponds to TRBD2 (6 bases). Germline CDR1 reads SGHVS; CDR2 reads FQNEAQ. This CDR3 is built from 14 residues. The germline V and J ends were trimmed by 5 bases and 0 bases, with 11 bases remaining between them. CDR3 sequence reads: CASSIRGVSYEQYF. In DNA form, the CDR3 reads TGTGCCAGCAGCATCCGCGGGGTCTCCTACGAGCAGTACTTC.

The chain has TRBV15 and TRBJ2-5; TRBD1 matches 8 bases. Trimming cost V 5 bases and J 4 bases; bases outside gene matches: 9. The CDR3 is 15 residues long. CDR1 is LNHNV, CDR2 YYDKDF, per germline (reference sequence). The chain's CDR3 is CATSEGPGGLETQYF. The CDR3 DNA is TGTGCCACCAGCGAGGGCCCAGGGGGCCTAGAGACCCAGTACTTC.

The J gene is TRBJ1-5, the V gene TRBV7-8; D might be TRBD1 (6 bases). The ends were cut back, 5 bases at V and 4 bases at J, with 18 bases in the middle. The germline V gene encodes CDR1 SGHVS and CDR2 FQNEAQ. The CDR3 is 16 residues long. DNA of the CDR3: TGTGCCAGCAGCCATAGGGGGACCGGGATTAATCAGCCCCAGCATTTT. As protein: CASSHRGTGINQPQHF.

The V call is TRBV14, the J call TRBJ2-7; TRBD1 agrees at 8 bases. From germline, CDR1 is SGHDN and CDR2 FVKESK. The CDR3 has 14 amino acids. V lost 4 bases to trimming and J lost 3 bases; unmatched junction nucleotides: 5. CDR3 sequence (DNA): TGTGCCAGCAGCCCCGGGACAGGACGCTACGAGCAGTACTTC. It yields the protein CASSPGTGRYEQYF.

The CDR3 loop reads CASSLGMVESNQPQHF. CDR3 nucleotides: TGTGCCAGCAGCTTAGGAATGGTTGAGAGCAATCAGCCCCAGCATTTT. The chain carries TRBV13 and TRBJ1-5; the D is unclear. V dropped 0 bases and J dropped 1 base, with 10 bases sitting between them. CDR3 size: 16 residues. Germline V lookup: CDR1 PRHDT, CDR2 FYEKMQ (reference sequence).

Regarding this clone: Other DNA sequences in this sample translate to the same CDR3. The chain carries TRBV27 and TRBJ1-2; tentatively, D is TRBD1 (5 bases). The CDR3 spans 13 residues. From germline, CDR1 is MNHEY and CDR2 SMNVEV (reference sequence). Trimming removed 5 bases at V and 2 bases at J, with 9 bases between. The CDR3 sequence: CASSLRENYGYTF. The CDR3 coding sequence is TGTGCCAGCAGTCTCAGGGAAAACTATGGCTACACCTTC.

CDR3 amino acids: CASSLVSHPSGTVNGYTF. Written as DNA, the CDR3 is TGTGCCAGCAGCTTAGTTTCCCATCCATCCGGGACAGTTAATGGCTACACCTTC. V and J are TRBV7-2 and TRBJ1-2; 7 nucleotides line up with TRBD1. Germline V lookup: CDR1 SGHTA, CDR2 FQGNSA. The CDR3 runs to 18 residues. Unmatched junction bases numbered 17, after V lost 1 base and J lost 6 bases. Full variable domain (rest looked up from reference TRBV7-2 and TRBJ1-2): GAGVSQSPSNKVTEKGKDVELRCDPISGHTALYWYRQSLGQGLEFLIYFQGNSAPDKSGLPSDRFSAERTGGSVSTLTIQRTQQEDSAVYLCASSLVSHPSGTVNGYTFGSGTRLTVV.

This clone was observed a single time. The chain links TRBV5-5 to TRBJ2-7; TRBD1 matches at 8 bases. The junction had 1 base not matched to a gene; V was cut back by 2 bases and J by 0 bases. The CDR3 is made up of 14 amino acids. Germline CDR1 reads SGHKS; CDR2 reads YYEKEE (reference sequence). In nucleotides, the CDR3 is TGTGCCAGCAGCTTCCAGGGGGCCTCCTACGAGCAGTACGTC. Protein product: CASSFQGASYEQYV.

This sequence joins TRBV6-1 and TRBJ1-5; 7 nucleotides match TRBD1. V was pared by 0 bases and J by 9 bases, with 2 bases of the junction left unmatched. This CDR3 comprises 13 residues. The germline CDR1 and CDR2 sequences are MNHNS and SASEGT. CDR3 bases: TGTGCCAGCAGTGAAGCGCAGGGGGGGCCCCAGCATTTT. As protein: CASSEAQGGPQHF.

The V and J genes are TRBV4-1 and TRBJ2-7; TRBD1 matches at 7 bases. Germline CDR1 MGHRA, CDR2 YSYEKL. This CDR3 region has 15 residues. V was clipped by 4 bases and J by 3 bases; unmatched bases: 9. The CDR3 loop reads CASSLSGTVDYEQYF. The CDR3 DNA sequence: TGCGCCAGCAGCCTTTCCGGGACAGTGGACTACGAGCAGTACTTC.

CDR3 in amino acids: CAWKQPRGETEAFF. The DNA of the CDR3 is TGTGCCTGGAAACAACCTCGGGGGGAGACTGAAGCTTTCTTT. The chain employs TRBV30 and TRBJ1-1; weak D call: TRBD1 (5 bases). CDR1 and CDR2 (germline): GTSNPN, SVGIG (reference sequence). The V and J ends lost 4 bases and 5 bases respectively, with 17 bases between them. This CDR3 has 14 amino acids.

The chain combines TRBV9 with TRBJ2-2; D perhaps matches TRBD1 (5 bases). Germline-derived CDR1 and CDR2 are SGDLS and YYNGEE. Trimming took off 0 bases at V and 4 bases at J, with 16 bases between the two ends. This CDR3 is built from 17 residues. The CDR3: CASSVAPDRAGTGELFF. The DNA for the CDR3 is TGTGCCAGCAGCGTAGCCCCCGACAGAGCCGGCACCGGGGAGCTGTTTTTT.

The rearrangement links TRBV5-8 to TRBJ1-2; D is undetermined. This CDR3 is built from 16 residues. The germline V gene has CDR1 SGHTS and CDR2 YDEGEE. V was pared by 3 bases and J by 3 bases, with 18 bases between. The CDR3 DNA sequence: TGTGCCAGCAGCTCGCTCCCCCCCCTTGCGGACTATGGCTACACCTTC. This sequence encodes CASSSLPPLADYGYTF.

This sequence joins TRBV28 and TRBJ2-3; 10 bases are a match to TRBD1. Germline V gives CDR1 MDHEN, CDR2 SYDVKM. The CDR3 contains 18 residues. V lost 2 bases to trimming and J lost 3 bases; unmatched junction nucleotides: 11. The CDR3 region has the DNA TGTGCCAGCAGTTTAGTTCTCGGGACAGGGGAGCGGACAGATACGCAGTATTTT. Encoded protein: CASSLVLGTGERTDTQYF. The full variable domain, its missing parts supplied by reference TRBV28 and TRBJ2-3, is DVKVTQSSRYLVKRTGEKVFLECVQDMDHENMFWYRQDPGLGLRLIYFSYDVKMKEKGDIPEGYSVSREKKERFSLILESASTNQTSMYLCASSLVLGTGERTDTQYFGPGTRLTVL.

The gene calls are TRBV20-1 and TRBJ2-5, with 10 bases that match TRBD1. Losses at the gene ends were 3 bases for V and 4 bases for J; bases not matched to a gene: 8. Germline CDR1 reads DFQATT; CDR2 reads SNEGSKA (reference sequence). The CDR3 spans 15 residues. DNA for the CDR3: TGCAGTGCTAGTATTCCGGGACAGGGGATAGAGACCCAGTACTTC. As protein: CSASIPGQGIETQYF.

This clone was recorded once. The chain employs TRBV29-1 and TRBJ2-1; D unclear. The CDR3 spans 14 residues. The V gene lost 8 bases and the J gene lost 7 bases, with 21 bases spanning the gap. Germline values: CDR1 SQVTM, CDR2 ANQGSEA. CDR3 loop: CSPCPRRSQNEQFF. The CDR3 coding sequence is TGCAGCCCGTGCCCCCGACGGAGTCAGAATGAGCAGTTCTTC.

The genes are TRBV18 and TRBJ1-1, with 9 nucleotides matching TRBD1. This CDR3 is built from 15 residues. From germline, CDR1 is KGHSH and CDR2 LQKENI. Trimming at V came to 6 bases and at J to 4 bases, leaving 9 bases not matched to a gene. The CDR3 DNA follows: TGTGCCAGCTCCTTATCCGGACAGGGGATCACTGAAGCTTTCTTT. Amino acids: CASSLSGQGITEAFF.

The chain links TRBV6-5 to TRBJ1-1; 8 bases fit TRBD1. The germline V gene encodes CDR1 MNHEY and CDR2 SVGAGI. Unmatched junction bases numbered 10, after V lost 6 bases and J lost 10 bases. This CDR3 comprises 13 residues. CDR3 region: CASRGQGNRVAFF. CDR3 in DNA: TGTGCCAGCAGAGGACAGGGCAATAGGGTAGCTTTCTTT.

The rearrangement uses TRBV5-6 and TRBJ1-5; no clear D gene. The CDR3 contains 12 residues. V was pared by 4 bases and J by 4 bases, with 6 bases between. CDR1 SGHDT and CDR2 YYEEEE come from the germline V gene. As DNA, the CDR3 is TGTGCCAGCAGCCTATCTAATCAGCCCCAGCATTTT. As protein: CASSLSNQPQHF.

The rearrangement joins TRBV15 to TRBJ1-5; D may be TRBD1 (6 bases). Per the germline V gene, CDR1 is LNHNV and CDR2 is YYDKDF (reference sequence). The length of the CDR3 is 16 residues. V dropped 0 bases and J dropped 9 bases, with 18 bases sitting between them. CDR3 loop: CATSRDRGKASGPQHF. Here the CDR3 DNA reads TGTGCCACCAGCAGAGATAGGGGGAAGGCTTCGGGGCCCCAGCATTTT.

The chain combines TRBV11-2 with TRBJ2-7; D not resolved. Per germline, CDR1 SGHAT and CDR2 FQNNGV. The V gene lost 4 bases and the J gene lost 0 bases, with 4 bases spanning the gap. The CDR3 is 12 amino acids. The CDR3 DNA sequence: TGTGCCAGCAGCTATAGCTCCTACGAGCAGTACTTC. It codes for CASSYSSYEQYF.

J is TRBJ2-2 and V is TRBV7-6; unclear D gene. The CDR3 is 13 residues long. The germline V gene has CDR1 SGHVS and CDR2 FNYEAQ. V was pared by 2 bases and J by 7 bases, with 8 bases between. CDR3 sequence: CASSLPSVGELFF. As DNA, the CDR3 is TGTGCCAGCAGCTTACCCTCAGTCGGGGAGCTGTTTTTT.

The chain couples TRBV5-1 to TRBJ2-1; 8 bases are a match to TRBD1. The V gene's germline CDR1 is SGHRS and CDR2 YFSETQ. The CDR3 is 15 amino acids. Losses at the gene ends were 2 bases for V and 16 bases for J; bases not matched to a gene: 17. CDR3 loop: CASSLGGKETGERFF. The CDR3 DNA reads TGCGCCAGCAGCTTAGGGGGAAAGGAGACAGGGGAAAGATTCTTC.